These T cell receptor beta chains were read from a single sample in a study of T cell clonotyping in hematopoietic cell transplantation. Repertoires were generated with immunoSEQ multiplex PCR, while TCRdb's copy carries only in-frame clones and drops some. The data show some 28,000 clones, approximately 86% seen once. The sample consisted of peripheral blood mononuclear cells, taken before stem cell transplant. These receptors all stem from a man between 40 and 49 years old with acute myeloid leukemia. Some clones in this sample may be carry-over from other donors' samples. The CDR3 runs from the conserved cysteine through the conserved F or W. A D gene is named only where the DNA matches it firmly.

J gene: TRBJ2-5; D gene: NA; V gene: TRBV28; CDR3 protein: CASSLQETQYF
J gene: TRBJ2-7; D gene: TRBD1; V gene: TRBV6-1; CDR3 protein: CASKLNRDRAYEQYF
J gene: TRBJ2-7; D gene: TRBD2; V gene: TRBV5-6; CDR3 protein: CASSAWGLAGDRSYEQYF
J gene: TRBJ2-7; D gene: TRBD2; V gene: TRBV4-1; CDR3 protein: CASSRTGTSGRGAYEQYF
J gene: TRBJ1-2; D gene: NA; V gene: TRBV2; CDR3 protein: CASSEGLGRLYGYTF
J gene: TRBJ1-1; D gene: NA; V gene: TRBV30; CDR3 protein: CAWKFRGTEAFF
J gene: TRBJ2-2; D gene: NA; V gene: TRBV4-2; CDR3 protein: CASSQADTDFFTGELFF
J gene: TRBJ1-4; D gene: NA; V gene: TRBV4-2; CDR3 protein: CASSQDSMNEKLFF
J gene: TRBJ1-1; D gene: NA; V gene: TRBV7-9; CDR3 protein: CASSQTESGAFF
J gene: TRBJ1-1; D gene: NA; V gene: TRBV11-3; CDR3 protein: CASSPVGNTEAFF